This paragraph reports one T cell receptor (beta chain). This clone has just one count. Its antigen is not yet known. No much larger clone exists at a distance of one base, and base qualities are not known. One collaborating source in Seattle enrolled patients during active infection and followed them longitudinally through the course of disease. Collaborating institutions collected whole blood in K2EDTA tubes following their own protocols. For TCRbeta analysis, collaborators shipped samples as frozen whole blood, isolated PBMCs, or DNA extracted from either of those sample types. TCRbeta CDR3 regions were amplified from genomic DNA using the immunoSEQ Assay, a bias-controlled multiplex PCR. The authors' analysis ran thus. The number of nucleated cells in each sample was estimated by amplification of reference gene primers within the assay. To quantify the absolute abundance of each unique TCRbeta CDR3 rearrangement, sequence reads were collapsed and filtered. For each sample, productive Simpson clonality was calculated as the square root of Simpson's diversity index over productive rearrangements. TCRdb carries this immuneACCESS record with in-frame sequences only. Its versions omit some clonotypes, under half of them owing to an unresolved V gene in the studies checked, with the rest unexplained. The V and J calls and the clone size are those of that table, but D and trimming were determined from the DNA. The sample table holds 250,000 to 350,000 clones, of which almost 90% were seen once. Of the sample, roughly 10% falls within the top ten clones.

Via the germline V gene, CDR1 is MNHEY and CDR2 SVGAGI. The CDR3 sequence holds 14 residues, the cysteine and phenylalanine included. Only the CDR3 portion is preserved as DNA: 42 bases, with reading frame beginning at the first base. Germline trimming amounts to 4 bases on V and 4 bases on J, with 2 as the count of junction bases outside the gene matches. This sample stems from a study of blood T cell repertoires in COVID-19 (dated by TCRdb to 2018 to 2020). About the study as a whole: Collaborator samples came from the United States, Italy and Spain and covered acute and convalescent phases of COVID-19. The samples were drawn from two sources: the first 160 participants of the ongoing ImmuneRACE study, and some 1,300 subjects contributed by 6 global collaborators. Nearly every sample came with metadata listing a de-identified subject ID, COVID-19 status, age in years and sex. Subjects who had been exposed to COVID-19, were actively infected with it, or had recovered from it provided the deeply sampled blood TCRbeta repertoires that made up the dataset. The material from the prospective study consisted of cDNA or gDNA derived from T cells, B-cell-depleted T cells, or PBMCs. HLA class I and class II types, where available, came from metadata supplied by the sample provider rather than from assay-based typing. The repertoires were made available in a free public database intended to serve as a resource for research on the immune response to SARS-CoV-2.

The paper's findings and limits, for the study overall: How much clinical and demographic metadata was included differed by source and by participant, and the metadata was provided uncurated.

The sequenced sample consisted of peripheral blood. The chain uses TRBV6-5 and TRBJ2-2; 8 bases in the junction line up with TRBD1. The TCR comes from a woman in her 30s with COVID-19, enrolled during active disease. In nucleotides, the sequence is TGTGCCAGCAGTTGGACAGGGCGCACCGGGGAGCTGTTTTTT. It encodes CASSWTGRTGELFF.